This passage covers 7 T cell receptor beta chains from one sample sequenced in a study of blood T cells in healthy people across ages. A second PCR of roughly 7 to 11 cycles used a sample-barcoded 5' primer and a J-beta primer mix. One entry per CDR3 protein results from TCRdb running MiXCR on the 5' RACE reads. The table shows around 1,700,000 distinct CDR3 sequences, with approximately 30% occurring only once. The sample taken for sequencing was blood. These receptor sequences come from a woman aged 25 to 45 in good health.

Concerning this clonotype itself: The junction departs from germline at one end; a sequencing error may be responsible. This chain links TRBV24-1 with TRBJ2-7; D might be TRBD1 or TRBD2, each matching 5 bases. Germline-derived CDR1 and CDR2 are KGHDR and SFDVKD. This CDR3 contains 14 residues. The CDR3 DNA is TGTACCACCAATATATCCGGGACCCCACACGAGCAGTACTTC. It yields the protein CTTNISGTPHEQYF.

The V call is TRBV5-1, the J call TRBJ1-2; no reliable D call. Trimming removed 0 bases from V and 1 base from J, with 13 bases in between. This CDR3 comprises 16 residues. CDR1 is SGHRS, CDR2 YFSETQ, per germline. CDR3 bases: TGCGCCAGCAGCTTGGAGGATAACAGTTATAACTATGGCTACACCTTC. Encoded protein: CASSLEDNSYNYGYTF.

This clonotype has ten or more counts. V usage is TRBV9 and J usage is TRBJ1-2; 8 nucleotides agree with TRBD1. This CDR3 has 16 amino acids. Germline loops: CDR1 SGDLS, CDR2 YYNGEE. V lost 0 bases and J lost 0; bases outside the gene matches: 4. CDR3 sequence: CASSVEGQGANYGYTF. Written as DNA, the CDR3 is TGTGCCAGCAGCGTAGAAGGACAGGGCGCTAACTATGGCTACACCTTC.

The chain recombines TRBV3-1 with TRBJ2-5, with 9 bases lining up with TRBD1. This CDR3 has 21 residues. Losses at the gene ends were 5 bases for V and 2 bases for J; bases not matched to a gene: 24. Germline CDR1 and CDR2: LGHDT and YNNKEL (reference sequence). For the CDR3, the DNA is TGTGCCAGCAGCACACCTTTGATACCGGGACAGGGAATGGGGAGGCAAGAGACCCAGTACTTC. It translates to CASSTPLIPGQGMGRQETQYF.

This clonotype was seen many times. The chain joins TRBV9 to TRBJ2-3; D not resolved. Trimming took 7 bases from V and 0 from J, leaving 6 bases between them. This CDR3 is built from 12 residues. In germline, CDR1 is SGDLS, CDR2 YYNGEE. In DNA form, the CDR3 reads TGTGCCAGCGAACCGAGCACAGATACGCAGTATTTT. Amino acid sequence: CASEPSTDTQYF. Using reference TRBV9 and TRBJ2-3 for the parts outside the CDR3, the full variable domain is DSGVTQTPKHLITATGQRVTLRCSPRSGDLSVYWYQQSLDQGLQFLIQYYNGEERAKGNILERFSAQQFPDLHSELNLSSLELGDSALYFCASEPSTDTQYFGPGTRLTVL.

This sequence joins TRBV10-3 and TRBJ1-1; D uncertain. The CDR3 is 12 residues long. Germline-derived CDR1 and CDR2 are ENHRY and SYGVKD. V lost 0 bases and J lost 7, with 6 bases in between. The CDR3 region has the DNA TGTGCCATCAGTGAGTCGATAGGTGAAGCTTTCTTT. Translated: CAISESIGEAFF.

This clonotype was seen a few times. The genes are TRBV21-1 and TRBJ2-2; TRBD1, the table's D call, was not compared with the DNA. TRBV21-1 is an annotated pseudogene. CDR3 size: 14 residues. The CDR3 bases are TGTGCCAGCGGTGGTGGGGGCCGGACCGGGGAGCTGTTTTTT. This sequence encodes CASGGGGRTGELFF.